This T cell receptor (beta chain) was sequenced during a study of cytomegalovirus exposure and HLA in healthy donors. Study background: A later analysis reported the same platform for the roughly 110 validation repertoires and the roughly 630 first-cohort repertoires. Findings and caveats of the study: It was reported that the classifier diagnosed cytomegalovirus status with high specificity and sensitivity in both the original and validation cohorts. A subsequent analysis found that TCR clusters from the first cohort also tended to co-occur in the 90 to 150 validation repertoires, with approximately 94% of cluster scores above 0.

The assay was immunoSEQ multiplex PCR, and TCRdb's table has in-frame clones only and misses some. The table shows 280,000 or so clones, with around 89% occurring only once. For this clone: Its antigen is not identified.

Sequenced material: PBMCs. The TCR originated in a young woman in good health and CMV-seronegative.

CDR3 sequence reads: CASSRGQLTGELFF. CDR3 coding DNA: TGTGCCAGCAGTCGGGGACAGCTCACCGGGGAGCTGTTTTTT. This chain links TRBV2 with TRBJ2-2; 7 bases match TRBD1. Trimming removed 5 bases from V and 4 bases from J; junction bases left unmatched: 4. The CDR3 runs to 14 residues. Germline V CDR1 and CDR2: SNHLY, FYNNEI.